This T cell receptor (beta chain) was identified during a study of blood T cell repertoires in COVID-19. The table came from immunoSEQ multiplex PCR; TCRdb's copy has only in-frame clones and leaves some out. The sample carries fewer than 40,000 clones, roughly 73% recorded once. Germline CDR1 reads ENHRY; CDR2 reads SYGVKD. Trimming took 6 bases from V and 3 from J; bases not matched to a gene: 4. The CDR3 covers 15 residues. The clonotype was recovered from a man aged 55 to 69 with acute or convalescent COVID-19. Sequenced material: peripheral blood. V and J are TRBV10-3 and TRBJ2-1, with TRBD2 matching 11 bases. The CDR3 here is CAISSTSGSYNEQFF. CDR3 sequence (DNA): TGTGCCATCAGCTCCACTAGCGGGAGCTACAATGAGCAGTTCTTC.